This T cell receptor (beta chain) emerged from a study of blood T cell repertoires in COVID-19. Study-level background: The United States, Italy and Spain supplied acute and convalescent COVID-19 samples. Sources were T cells, B-cell-depleted T cells, or PBMCs; the material itself was cDNA or gDNA.

Original processing methods: It was from reference gene primer amplification that nucleated cell counts were estimated. The method was immunoSEQ multiplex PCR; TCRdb's version includes in-frame clones alone and lacks a portion of them. V, J and clone size derive from that table, while D and trimming were established from the DNA sequence. This sample has roughly 60,000 clones; about 90% occur once, and the top ten carry about a tenth. Material: peripheral blood. The clonotype was recovered from a human donor with acute or convalescent COVID-19. The donor label of this sample is uncertain.

CDR3 nucleotides: TGTGCCAGCGGTCAACCCATATCCCCGGGACAGGGGGCCTACGAGCAGTACTTC. It translates to CASGQPISPGQGAYEQYF. The chain has TRBV6-6 and TRBJ2-7, with TRBD1 matching over 11 bases. Germline CDR1 and CDR2: MNHNY and SVGAGI (reference sequence). V was pared by 8 bases and J by 2 bases, with 17 bases of the junction left unmatched. The CDR3 sequence is 18 residues long.